This section outlines one TCR beta chain sequence together with its context. This table comes from immunoSEQ multiplex PCR, and its TCRdb copy is limited to in-frame clones, with some not included. Seen here are approximately 250,000 clones, approximately 89% observed once, and the top ten hold roughly 10%. The data originate from a study of blood T cell repertoires in COVID-19. V lost 2 bases to trimming and J lost 0 bases, with 20 bases between them. The CDR3 length is 20 residues. Germline V CDR1 and CDR2: LGHNA, YNFKEQ. This clonotype was obtained from a woman in her 70s with COVID-19, enrolled during active disease. The sequencing input was peripheral blood. The chain joins TRBV4-2 to TRBJ2-6, with D perhaps matching TRBD1 (6 bases). CDR3 sequence reads: CASSQYGQNTISSGANVLTF. In DNA form, the CDR3 reads TGTGCCAGCAGCCAATATGGACAGAATACGATTAGCTCTGGGGCCAACGTCCTGACTTTC.